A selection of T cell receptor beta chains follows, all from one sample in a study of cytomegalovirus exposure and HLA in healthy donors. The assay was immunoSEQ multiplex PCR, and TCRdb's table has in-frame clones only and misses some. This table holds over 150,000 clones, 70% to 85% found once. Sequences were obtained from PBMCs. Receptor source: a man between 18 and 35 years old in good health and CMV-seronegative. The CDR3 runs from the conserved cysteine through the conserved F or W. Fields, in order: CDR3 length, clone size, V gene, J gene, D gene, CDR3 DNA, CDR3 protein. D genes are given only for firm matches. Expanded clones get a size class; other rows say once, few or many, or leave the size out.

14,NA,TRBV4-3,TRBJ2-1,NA,TGCGCCAGCAGCCAACCTACAGGGTCGAAGGAGCAGTTCTTC,CASSQPTGSKEQFF
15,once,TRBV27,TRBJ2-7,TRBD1,TGTGCCAGCAGACTAGGACAGGGGACATCCTACGAGCAGTACTTC,CASRLGQGTSYEQYF
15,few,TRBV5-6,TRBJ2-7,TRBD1,TGTGCCAGCAGCTTGGGGACAGGAGGTTTTTACGAGCAGTACTTC,CASSLGTGGFYEQYF
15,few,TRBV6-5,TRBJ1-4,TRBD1,TGTGCCAGCAGTTACTGGGACAGGGAGGGTGAAAAACTGTTTTTT,CASSYWDREGEKLFF
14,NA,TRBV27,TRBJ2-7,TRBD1,TGTGCCAGCAGCTCGACAGGGTCCAACTACGAGCAGTACTTC,CASSSTGSNYEQYF
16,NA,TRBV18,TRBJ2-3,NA,TGTGCCAGCCATCCACCGGGTACCAGTGGAACAGATACGCAGTATTTT,CASHPPGTSGTDTQYF
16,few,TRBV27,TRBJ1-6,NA,TGTGCCAGTAGTTTATGGGGGGGCTCCTATAATTCACCCCTCCACTTT,CASSLWGGSYNSPLHF
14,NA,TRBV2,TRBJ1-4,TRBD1,TGTGCCAGCGTCTTGGACAGGGGAAGTGAAAAACTGTTTTTT,CASVLDRGSEKLFF
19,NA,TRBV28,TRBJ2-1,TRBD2,TGTGCCAGCAGCCCCCGACGTCCCGGGACTAGCGGGGGGCACAATGAGCAGTTCTTC,CASSPRRPGTSGGHNEQFF
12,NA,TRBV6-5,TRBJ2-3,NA,TGTGCCAGCCGATCCTCAGTCGATACGCAGTATTTT,CASRSSVDTQYF
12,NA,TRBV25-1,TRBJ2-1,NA,TGTGCCACCAAAATCTCGGGGGTTGAGCAGTTCTTC,CATKISGVEQFF
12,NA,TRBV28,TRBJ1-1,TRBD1,TGTGCCAGCAGTGGTCGACGGGACAGGGGACCCTTT,CASSGRRDRGPF
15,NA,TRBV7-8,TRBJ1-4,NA,TGTGCCAGCAGCTTAGCGGGGAGGGGTGGGGAAAAACTGTTTTTT,CASSLAGRGGEKLFF
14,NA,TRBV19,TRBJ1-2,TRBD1,TGTGCCAGTAGTATAGAGCGACAGGGGGCTGGCTACACCTTC,CASSIERQGAGYTF
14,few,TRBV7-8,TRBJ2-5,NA,TGTGCCAGCAGCTTACGGGGAACAGCGGAGACCCAGTACTTC,CASSLRGTAETQYF
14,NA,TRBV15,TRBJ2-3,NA,TGTGCCACCAGCACCTCAGGCAAGACAGATACGCAGTATTTT,CATSTSGKTDTQYF
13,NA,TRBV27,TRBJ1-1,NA,TGTGCCAGCAGTCTACAGGGTAGGACTGAAGCTTTCTTT,CASSLQGRTEAFF
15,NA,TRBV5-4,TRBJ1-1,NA,TGTGCCAGCAGCTACTATGCAGCCTTGAACACTGAAGCTTTCTTT,CASSYYAALNTEAFF
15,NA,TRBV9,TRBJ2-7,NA,TGTGCCAGCAGCTTTGGCCGTGACAACAGCTACGAGCAGTACTTC,CASSFGRDNSYEQYF
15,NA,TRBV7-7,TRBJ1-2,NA,TGTGCTAGCAGCTTAGTTCTGAGAGTCAACTATGGCTACACCTTC,CASSLVLRVNYGYTF
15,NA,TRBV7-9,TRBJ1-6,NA,TGTGCCAACAGCTTAGACAGAACCTATAATTCACCCCTCCACTTT,CANSLDRTYNSPLHF
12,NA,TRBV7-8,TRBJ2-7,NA,TGTGCCAGCAGTTTGGAGGGGGCGGTCCAGTACTTC,CASSLEGAVQYF
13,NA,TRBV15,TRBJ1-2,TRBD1,TGTGCCACCAGGGCAGGGGGCGGCTATGGCTACACCTTC,CATRAGGGYGYTF
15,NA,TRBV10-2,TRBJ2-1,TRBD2,TGCGCCAGCAGTGTGACTAGCGGGGATGTTGGAGAGCAGTTCTTC,CASSVTSGDVGEQFF
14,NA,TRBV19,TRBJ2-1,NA,TGTGCCAGTAGTGCAGACAAGGGGGGGAATGAGCAGTTCTTC,CASSADKGGNEQFF
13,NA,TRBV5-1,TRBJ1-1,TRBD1,TGCGCCAGCAGCCAGGGGGCGAGTACTGAAGCTTTCTTT,CASSQGASTEAFF
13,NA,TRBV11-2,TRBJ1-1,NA,TGTGCCAGCAGCTCTAGGATGGATACTGAAGCTTTCTTT,CASSSRMDTEAFF
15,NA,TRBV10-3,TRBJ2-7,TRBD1,TGTGCCATCAGGTACTGTGAGACAGGGGGTTGCGAGCAGTACTTC,CAIRYCETGGCEQYF
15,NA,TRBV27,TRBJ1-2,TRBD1,TGTGCCAGCAGACTCGGGACAGGGGCAAACTATGGCTACACCTTC,CASRLGTGANYGYTF
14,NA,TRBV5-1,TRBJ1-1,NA,TGCGCCAGCAGCTTGACGCAGGGGATCACTGAAGCTTTCTTT,CASSLTQGITEAFF
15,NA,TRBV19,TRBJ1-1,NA,TGTGCCAGTAGTATTAGGAGAACCCTGAACACTGAAGCTTTCTTT,CASSIRRTLNTEAFF
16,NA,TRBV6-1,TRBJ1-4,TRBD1,TGTGCCAGCAGTGAAGTTGGAGGGGGCGTGAATGAAAAACTGTTTTTT,CASSEVGGGVNEKLFF
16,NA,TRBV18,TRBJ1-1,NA,TGTGCCAGCTCGCAGGGCAGGTTAAGGTCGGGCACTGAAGCTTTCTTT,CASSQGRLRSGTEAFF
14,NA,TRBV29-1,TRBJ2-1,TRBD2,TGCAGCGTCGATTTAGCGGGGGTTATCAATGAGCAGTTCTTC,CSVDLAGVINEQFF
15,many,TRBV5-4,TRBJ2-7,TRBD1,TGTGCCAGCAGCGCCGGACAGGCCGTCTCCTACGAGCAGTACTTC,CASSAGQAVSYEQYF
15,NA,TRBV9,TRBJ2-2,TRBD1,TGTGCCAGCAGCGAAGGACAGGGAAGGACCGGGGAGCTGTTTTTT,CASSEGQGRTGELFF
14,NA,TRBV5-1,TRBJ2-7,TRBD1,TGCGCCAGCAGCTATGGGACAGGGGCCTACGAGCAGTACTTC,CASSYGTGAYEQYF
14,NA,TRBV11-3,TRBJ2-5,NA,TGTGCCAGCACCCCCCGAGGGGAGGTACAGACCCAGTACTTC,CASTPRGEVQTQYF
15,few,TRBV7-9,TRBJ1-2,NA,TGTGCCAGCAGCCCTCAGGGGCCGTCCAACTATGGCTACACCTTC,CASSPQGPSNYGYTF
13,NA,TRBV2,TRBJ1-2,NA,TGTGCCAGCAGTTCTGACAGTAACTATGGCTACACCTTC,CASSSDSNYGYTF
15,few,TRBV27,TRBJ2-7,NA,TGTGCCAGCAGTTTAAAAAGAGGAGTAACCTACGAGCAGTACTTC,CASSLKRGVTYEQYF
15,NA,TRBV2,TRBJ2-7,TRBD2,TGTGCCAGCAGCCTGGAACTAGCGGGAGTGCGGGAGCAGTACTTC,CASSLELAGVREQYF
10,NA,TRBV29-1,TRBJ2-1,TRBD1,TGCAGCGTTGCGAATCAGGGGGAGTTCTTC,CSVANQGEFF
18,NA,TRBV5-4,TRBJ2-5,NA,TGTGCCAGCAGTTACAGGGCGGCCGGTAGGGGGTACCAAGAGACCCAGTACTTC,CASSYRAAGRGYQETQYF
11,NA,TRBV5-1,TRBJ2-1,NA,TGCGCCAGCAGAGATAGCGGAGAGCAGTTCTTC,CASRDSGEQFF
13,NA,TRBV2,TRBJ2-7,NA,TGTGCCAGCACTCCGGGAGTTAGCTACGAGCAGTACTTC,CASTPGVSYEQYF
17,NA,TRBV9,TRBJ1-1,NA,TGTGCCAGCAGCGTGCCTCCCCCGGGACACTGTAACACTGAAGCTTTCTTT,CASSVPPPGHCNTEAFF